This T cell receptor beta chain was captured in a study of T cell responses to AZD1222 COVID-19 vaccine. Notes on the study in general: Of spike-specific TCRs, nearly half reportedly target regions left unmutated in variants. The donors showed a predominance of white British ancestry and of females, with possible underestimation of clonal diversity. Spike as a whole was targeted by vaccine-associated CD4 TCRs, dominant at 160-218 and 743-854.

Libraries were prepared by immunoSEQ multiplex PCR; TCRdb keeps only in-frame clonotypes and omits some of them. The sample has 150,000 to 200,000 clones, approximately 90% seen once. As for this clone: Its cognate antigen is unknown.

Source: peripheral blood, taken 28 days after the second dose of the MenACWY control vaccine. The TCR was taken from an adult who received the MenACWY meningococcal vaccine as a control.

The CDR3 DNA follows: TGTGCCAGTAGCCCCTACGACAGGGTCAATCAGCCCCAGCATTTT. Translation gives CASSPYDRVNQPQHF. V usage is TRBV19 and J usage is TRBJ1-5; 7 bases agree with TRBD1. CDR3 length equals 15 residues. V gave up 6 bases and J gave up 3 bases; unmatched junction bases: 8. Germline values: CDR1 LNHDA, CDR2 SQIVND (reference sequence).